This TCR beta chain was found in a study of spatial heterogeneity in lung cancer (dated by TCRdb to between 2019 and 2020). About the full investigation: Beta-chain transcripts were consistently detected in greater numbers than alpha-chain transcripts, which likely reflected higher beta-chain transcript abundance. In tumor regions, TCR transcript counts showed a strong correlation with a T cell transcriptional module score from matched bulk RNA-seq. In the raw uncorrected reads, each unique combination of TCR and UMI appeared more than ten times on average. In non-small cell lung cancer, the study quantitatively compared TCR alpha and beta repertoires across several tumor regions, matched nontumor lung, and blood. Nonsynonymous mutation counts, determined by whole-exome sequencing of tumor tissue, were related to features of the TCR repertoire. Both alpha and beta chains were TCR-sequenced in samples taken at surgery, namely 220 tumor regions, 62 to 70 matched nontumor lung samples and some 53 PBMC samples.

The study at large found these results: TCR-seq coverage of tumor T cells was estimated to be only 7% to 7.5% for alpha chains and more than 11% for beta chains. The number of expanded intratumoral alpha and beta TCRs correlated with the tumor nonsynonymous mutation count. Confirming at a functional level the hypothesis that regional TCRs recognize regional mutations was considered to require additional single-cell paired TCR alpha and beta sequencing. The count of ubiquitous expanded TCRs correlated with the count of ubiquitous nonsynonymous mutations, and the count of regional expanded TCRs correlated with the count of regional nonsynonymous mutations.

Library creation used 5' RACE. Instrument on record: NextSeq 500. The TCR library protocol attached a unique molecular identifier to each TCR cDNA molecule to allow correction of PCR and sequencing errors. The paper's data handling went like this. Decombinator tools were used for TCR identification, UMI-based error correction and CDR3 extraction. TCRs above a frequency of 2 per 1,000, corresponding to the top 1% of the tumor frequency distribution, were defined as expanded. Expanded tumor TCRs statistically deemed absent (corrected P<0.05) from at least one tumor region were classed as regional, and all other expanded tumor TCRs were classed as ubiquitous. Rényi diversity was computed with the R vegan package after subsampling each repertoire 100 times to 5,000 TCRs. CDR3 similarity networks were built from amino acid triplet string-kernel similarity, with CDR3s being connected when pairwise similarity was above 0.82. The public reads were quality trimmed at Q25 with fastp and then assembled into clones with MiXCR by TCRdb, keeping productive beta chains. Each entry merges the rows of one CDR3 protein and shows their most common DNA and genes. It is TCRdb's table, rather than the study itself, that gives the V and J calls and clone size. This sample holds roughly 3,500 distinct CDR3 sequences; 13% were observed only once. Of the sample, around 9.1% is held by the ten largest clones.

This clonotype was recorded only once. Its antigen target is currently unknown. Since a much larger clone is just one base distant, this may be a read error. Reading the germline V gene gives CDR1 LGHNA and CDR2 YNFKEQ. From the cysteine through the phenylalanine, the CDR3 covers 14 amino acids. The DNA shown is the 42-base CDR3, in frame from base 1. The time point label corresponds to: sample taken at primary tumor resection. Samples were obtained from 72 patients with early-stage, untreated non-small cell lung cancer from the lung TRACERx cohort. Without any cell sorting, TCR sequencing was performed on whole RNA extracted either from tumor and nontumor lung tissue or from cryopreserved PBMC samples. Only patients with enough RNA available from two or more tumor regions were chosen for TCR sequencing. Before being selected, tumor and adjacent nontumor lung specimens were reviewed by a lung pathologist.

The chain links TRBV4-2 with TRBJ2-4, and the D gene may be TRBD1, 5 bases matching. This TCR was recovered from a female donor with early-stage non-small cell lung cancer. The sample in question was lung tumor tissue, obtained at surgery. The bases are TGTGCCAGCAGCCAAGACAGGGCCAAAAACACTCAGTACTTC. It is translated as CASSQDRAKNTQYF.